The 19 T cell receptor beta chains below come from one sample, sequenced in a study of blood T cell repertoires in COVID-19. Only in-frame clones appear in the TCRdb table, and some are missing; sequencing was by immunoSEQ multiplex PCR. Of 100,000 to 150,000 clones listed, around 89% are singletons. The sample consisted of peripheral blood. These receptors all stem from a man aged 65-85 years with active or convalescent COVID-19.

V and J are TRBV24-1 and TRBJ2-1, with 13 positions matching TRBD2. With 3 bases clipped from V and 0 bases from J, the junction kept 10 bases outside the gene matches. The germline gives CDR1 KGHDR, CDR2 SFDVKD. This CDR3 is built from 20 residues. CDR3 nucleotides: TGTGCCACCAGTGATCCGGGACTAGCGGGAAGGAGTGACTCCTACAATGAGCAGTTCTTC. Its translation: CATSDPGLAGRSDSYNEQFF.

The chain carries TRBV28 and TRBJ1-2; possible D gene TRBD1, 5 bases. V lost 10 bases and J 3 bases, leaving 15 bases between the germline ends. The germline V gene encodes CDR1 MDHEN and CDR2 SYDVKM. The CDR3 consists of 13 residues. The CDR3 DNA sequence: TGTGCCACCCGCCCGGGAGGGGACTATGGCTACACCTTC. The encoded protein is CATRPGGDYGYTF.

This clone was counted only a few times. The genes are TRBV12-3 or TRBV12-4 and TRBJ1-5; D call uncertain. CDR3 size: 12 residues. With 4 bases removed from V and 7 bases from J, the gap between germline ends came to 8 bases. In DNA, the CDR3 is TGTGCCAGCAGTTGGTCCGGGCAGCCCCAGCATTTT. It translates to CASSWSGQPQHF.

This rearrangement joins TRBV7-9 to TRBJ2-1; 7 bases match TRBD1. J gave up 6 bases and V 6 bases, and 14 bases lay outside the gene matches. Germline V lookup: CDR1 SEHNR, CDR2 FQNEAQ (reference sequence). This CDR3 has 16 amino acids. In nucleotides, the CDR3 is TGTGCCAGCAGTCCGCTGCGGGCCAAGGGGGCCAATGAGCAGTTCTTC. Its translation: CASSPLRAKGANEQFF.

The rearrangement joins TRBV25-1 to TRBJ1-2, with unresolved D. The CDR3 sequence is 12 residues long. Trimming left V 2 bases short and J 3 bases short, with 4 bases between. Germline V gene data show CDR1 as MGHDK and CDR2 as SYGVNS. This chain's CDR3 is CASSERDYGYTF. The CDR3 nucleotides read TGTGCCAGCAGTGAACGGGACTATGGCTACACCTTC.

The J gene is TRBJ2-5, the V gene TRBV18; D unclear. Germline loops: CDR1 KGHSH, CDR2 LQKENI. CDR3 size: 13 residues. V shed 6 bases and J shed 5 bases, with 13 bases lying between them. CDR3 amino acids: CASSPAGVETQYF. DNA for the CDR3: TGTGCCAGCTCCCCGGCCGGAGTGGAGACCCAGTACTTC.

This chain links TRBV6-5 with TRBJ2-1, with 7 bases fitting TRBD2. Germline V CDR1 and CDR2: MNHEY, SVGAGI. V lost 5 bases and J lost 10; bases outside the gene matches: 11. The CDR3 is 14 amino acids. The CDR3 is CASSRSGGRDEQFF. The CDR3 DNA reads as TGTGCCAGCAGTCGAAGCGGAGGGAGGGACGAGCAGTTCTTC.

The chain links TRBV2 to TRBJ1-1, with D uncertain. The germline V gene has CDR1 SNHLY and CDR2 FYNNEI. This CDR3 has 13 amino acids. Trimming took 2 bases from V and 3 from J, leaving 7 bases between them. The CDR3 spells CASSESRYTEAFF. The DNA for the CDR3 is TGTGCCAGCAGTGAATCCCGGTACACTGAAGCTTTCTTT. Using reference TRBV2 and TRBJ1-1 for the parts outside the CDR3, the full variable domain is EPEVTQTPSHQVTQMGQEVILRCVPISNHLYFYWYRQILGQKVEFLVSFYNNEISEKSEIFDDQFSVERPDGSNFTLKIRSTKLEDSAMYFCASSESRYTEAFFGQGTRLTVV.

The V gene is TRBV5-1, the J gene TRBJ2-7; 12 bases are shared with TRBD2. The length of the CDR3 is 14 residues. Germline assignment: CDR1 SGHRS and CDR2 YFSETQ. The trim removed 5 bases at V and 4 bases at J, leaving 4 bases unmatched. The DNA of the CDR3 is TGCGCCAGCAGGGCGACTAGCGGGAGTTACGAGCAGTACTTC. It translates to CASRATSGSYEQYF. Looking up the rest from reference TRBV5-1 and TRBJ2-7 gives the full variable domain: KAGVTQTPRYLIKTRGQQVTLSCSPISGHRSVSWYQQTPGQGLQFLFEYFSETQRNKGNFPGRFSGRQFSNSRSEMNVSTLELGDSALYLCASRATSGSYEQYFGPGTRLTVT.

The rearrangement joins TRBV10-3 to TRBJ2-7; 7 bases line up with TRBD2. The CDR3 is 14 amino acids. The ends lost 8 bases at V and 1 base at J; junction bases unmatched: 8. Per germline, CDR1 ENHRY and CDR2 SYGVKD. The CDR3: CAIGGDQGSYEQYF. The CDR3 DNA reads as TGTGCCATCGGGGGGGACCAAGGGTCCTACGAGCAGTACTTC.

J is TRBJ2-1 and V is TRBV24-1; weak D call: TRBD2 (6 bases). V lost 0 bases and J lost 7, with 9 bases in between. CDR3 size: 14 residues. Germline CDR1 is KGHDR and CDR2 is SFDVKD. The CDR3 loop is CATSDLVGGNEQFF. The DNA for the CDR3 is TGTGCCACCAGTGATTTGGTCGGGGGAAATGAGCAGTTCTTC.

V gene TRBV24-1 combines with J gene TRBJ2-1; 12 bases are a match to TRBD2. CDR1 and CDR2 from the germline V gene are KGHDR and SFDVKD. V lost 4 bases to trimming and J lost 7 bases; unmatched junction nucleotides: 4. This CDR3 is 15 amino acids long. CDR3 residues: CATSDPGLAGNEQFF. As DNA, the CDR3 is TGTGCCACCAGTGACCCCGGACTAGCGGGAAATGAGCAGTTCTTC.

The V and J genes are TRBV11-2 and TRBJ1-4; D ambiguous. This CDR3 comprises 13 residues. Between the trimmed V and J ends, which lost 3 bases and 5 bases, there was a span of 7 bases. Germline V CDR1 and CDR2: SGHAT, FQNNGV. The CDR3 loop is CASSLAGNEKLFF. The CDR3, as DNA: TGTGCCAGCAGCTTGGCAGGCAATGAAAAACTGTTTTTT.

The J gene is TRBJ2-1, the V gene TRBV9; D might be TRBD2 (5 bases). V shed 2 bases and J shed 6 bases, with 15 bases lying between them. The CDR3 extends over 15 amino acids. CDR1 is SGDLS and CDR2 is YYNGEE in the germline V gene. Written as DNA, the CDR3 is TGTGCCAGCAGCGTGCCTAGCAGCGATAGCAATGAGCAGTTCTTC. Translation gives CASSVPSSDSNEQFF.

The chain carries TRBV6-6 and TRBJ1-2; possibly TRBD1 for D (6 bases). The V end was cut by 6 bases, the J end by 6 bases, with 14 bases between. The V gene's germline CDR1 is MNHNY and CDR2 SVGAGI (reference sequence). The CDR3 is 13 residues long. CDR3 in DNA: TGTGCCAGCAGCCCCCGGGCAGGGGATGGCTACACCTTC. Its translation: CASSPRAGDGYTF.

This sequence joins TRBV6-5 and TRBJ2-7; 15 positions match TRBD2. CDR1 is MNHEY, CDR2 SVGAGI, per germline. The CDR3 runs 14 residues. With 6 bases clipped from V and 5 bases from J, the junction kept 2 bases outside the gene matches. CDR3 in DNA: TGTGCCAGCAGAGGGACTAGCGGGAGGAACGAGCAGTACTTC. Translated: CASRGTSGRNEQYF.

Only a few counts were recorded for this clone. This chain connects TRBV28 to TRBJ1-5, with 9 bases aligning to TRBD1. J gave up 4 bases and V 4 bases, and 8 bases lay outside the gene matches. Germline values: CDR1 MDHEN, CDR2 SYDVKM. There are 16 residues in the CDR3. The DNA of the CDR3 is TGTGCCAGCAGTTCGCTAGGGACAGGGCGGAATCAGCCCCAGCATTTT. It yields the protein CASSSLGTGRNQPQHF.

J is TRBJ2-5 and V is TRBV6-1; 7 nucleotides line up with TRBD1. Germline V lookup: CDR1 MNHNS, CDR2 SASEGT. There are 14 residues in the CDR3. Losses at the gene ends were 3 bases for V and 4 bases for J; bases not matched to a gene: 5. CDR3 loop: CASSDRGTLETQYF. DNA for the CDR3: TGTGCCAGCAGTGACAGGGGGACGTTAGAGACCCAGTACTTC.

The V and J genes are TRBV5-1 and TRBJ1-1; possibly TRBD1 for D (5 bases). The CDR3 spans 13 residues. Germline loops: CDR1 SGHRS, CDR2 YFSETQ. V shed 7 bases and J shed 1 base, with 11 bases lying between them. DNA of the CDR3: TGCGCCAGCCTAGGGGCCGGGAACACTGAAGCTTTCTTT. This sequence encodes CASLGAGNTEAFF.